These T cell receptor beta chains were read from a single sample in a study of blood T cell repertoires in COVID-19. The assay was immunoSEQ multiplex PCR, and TCRdb's table has in-frame clones only and misses some. This table has fewer than 300,000 clones, roughly 85% appearing once. What was sequenced was PBMCs or T cells enriched from blood (not recorded which). These receptors came from a woman between 50 and 59 years old who had recovered from COVID-19. Each CDR3 is given with its conserved first and last residue. The D gene is left open where the match is weak. Part of the rows lack a size; the others show once, few, many or a class for expanded clones.

clone size: -
V gene: TRBV4-1
J gene: TRBJ2-7
D gene: TRBD1
CDR3 protein: CASSPGQGTYEQYF
CDR3 DNA: TGCGCCAGCAGCCCGGGACAGGGGACCTACGAGCAGTACTTC

clone size: -
V gene: TRBV7-2
J gene: TRBJ1-2
D gene: -
CDR3 protein: CASSSIGARVDGYTF
CDR3 DNA: TGTGCCAGCAGCTCCATAGGGGCCAGGGTGGATGGCTACACCTTC

clone size: -
V gene: TRBV27
J gene: TRBJ2-3
D gene: -
CDR3 protein: CASKDIFLDTQYF
CDR3 DNA: TGTGCCAGCAAGGACATCTTTCTAGATACGCAGTATTTT

clone size: -
V gene: TRBV10-1
J gene: TRBJ2-3
D gene: -
CDR3 protein: CASSGGGSGTSTDTQYF
CDR3 DNA: TGCGCCAGCAGTGGTGGGGGTTCCGGGACTAGCACAGATACGCAGTATTTT

clone size: -
V gene: TRBV30
J gene: TRBJ2-6
D gene: -
CDR3 protein: CAWERGTGSSSGANVLTF
CDR3 DNA: TGTGCCTGGGAGCGAGGTACAGGTTCAAGCTCTGGGGCCAACGTCCTGACTTTC

clone size: -
V gene: TRBV10-2
J gene: TRBJ1-5
D gene: -
CDR3 protein: CASSESYRAQGNQPQHF
CDR3 DNA: TGCGCCAGCAGTGAGTCCTACAGGGCGCAAGGCAATCAGCCCCAGCATTTT

clone size: -
V gene: TRBV11-2
J gene: TRBJ2-6
D gene: -
CDR3 protein: CASSLLVEGASGANVLTF
CDR3 DNA: TGTGCCAGCAGCTTATTGGTAGAAGGGGCCTCTGGGGCCAACGTCCTGACTTTC

clone size: -
V gene: TRBV6-5
J gene: TRBJ1-3
D gene: -
CDR3 protein: CASTLSSSGNTIYF
CDR3 DNA: TGTGCCAGCACGCTTTCGAGCTCTGGAAACACCATATATTTT

clone size: -
V gene: TRBV5-1
J gene: TRBJ2-2
D gene: -
CDR3 protein: CASSGDITGELFF
CDR3 DNA: TGCGCCAGCAGTGGGGACATCACCGGGGAGCTGTTTTTT

clone size: once
V gene: TRBV12-5
J gene: TRBJ1-1
D gene: -
CDR3 protein: CASGLRAEAFF
CDR3 DNA: TGTGCTAGTGGTTTGCGGGCTGAAGCTTTCTTT

clone size: -
V gene: TRBV15
J gene: TRBJ2-5
D gene: -
CDR3 protein: CATSRDKGGVTQETQYF
CDR3 DNA: TGTGCCACCAGCAGAGACAAGGGAGGTGTGACCCAAGAGACCCAGTACTTC

clone size: -
V gene: TRBV5-1
J gene: TRBJ2-3
D gene: TRBD2
CDR3 protein: CASSPLAGGTDTQYF
CDR3 DNA: TGCGCCAGCAGCCCCCTAGCGGGGGGTACAGATACGCAGTATTTT

clone size: -
V gene: TRBV7-9
J gene: TRBJ2-2
D gene: -
CDR3 protein: CASSNLRQDNTGELFF
CDR3 DNA: TGTGCCAGCAGCAACCTGCGACAAGATAACACCGGGGAGCTGTTTTTT

clone size: -
V gene: TRBV11-2
J gene: TRBJ1-1
D gene: -
CDR3 protein: CASSLEWGVVGEAFF
CDR3 DNA: TGTGCCAGCAGCTTAGAATGGGGGGTGGTAGGAGAAGCTTTCTTT

clone size: -
V gene: TRBV18
J gene: TRBJ1-4
D gene: TRBD1
CDR3 protein: CASSPMTGGVSNEKLFF
CDR3 DNA: TGTGCCAGCTCACCAATGACAGGGGGAGTTAGTAATGAAAAACTGTTTTTT

clone size: -
V gene: TRBV5-4
J gene: TRBJ2-1
D gene: -
CDR3 protein: CASSLAGSYNEQFF
CDR3 DNA: TGTGCCAGCAGCTTGGCTGGGAGCTACAATGAGCAGTTCTTC

clone size: -
V gene: TRBV3-1/TRBV3-2
J gene: TRBJ2-5
D gene: -
CDR3 protein: CASSQDFGLIVGETQYF
CDR3 DNA: TGTGCCAGCAGCCAAGATTTCGGACTTATTGTTGGAGAGACCCAGTACTTC

clone size: -
V gene: TRBV19
J gene: TRBJ1-1
D gene: -
CDR3 protein: CASSTRLNTEAFF
CDR3 DNA: TGTGCCAGTAGTACTCGTTTGAACACTGAAGCTTTCTTT

clone size: once
V gene: TRBV29-1
J gene: TRBJ1-1
D gene: -
CDR3 protein: CSVERGTNTEAFF
CDR3 DNA: TGCAGCGTTGAACGGGGGACGAACACTGAAGCTTTCTTT

clone size: -
V gene: TRBV19
J gene: TRBJ2-2
D gene: -
CDR3 protein: CASRGAGTGELFF
CDR3 DNA: TGTGCCAGTCGGGGGGCAGGCACCGGGGAGCTGTTTTTT

clone size: -
V gene: TRBV27
J gene: TRBJ2-1
D gene: -
CDR3 protein: CASSWERDYNEQFF
CDR3 DNA: TGTGCCAGCAGCTGGGAGAGAGACTACAATGAGCAGTTCTTC

clone size: -
V gene: TRBV6-5
J gene: TRBJ1-1
D gene: TRBD1
CDR3 protein: CASSYSRQGLEAFF
CDR3 DNA: TGTGCCAGCAGTTACTCCCGACAGGGACTTGAAGCTTTCTTT

clone size: -
V gene: TRBV19
J gene: TRBJ2-7
D gene: -
CDR3 protein: CASSIRSGGAANLYEQYF
CDR3 DNA: TGTGCCAGTAGTATAAGAAGCGGAGGAGCGGCGAACCTCTACGAGCAGTACTTC

clone size: -
V gene: TRBV7-9
J gene: TRBJ2-7
D gene: TRBD2
CDR3 protein: CASSTVAGGTYEQYF
CDR3 DNA: TGTGCCAGCAGCACAGTGGCGGGAGGGACCTACGAGCAGTACTTC

clone size: -
V gene: TRBV4-2
J gene: TRBJ1-2
D gene: -
CDR3 protein: CASSQVGGDGYTF
CDR3 DNA: TGTGCCAGCAGCCAAGTTGGAGGTGATGGCTACACCTTC

clone size: -
V gene: TRBV6-5
J gene: TRBJ2-1
D gene: TRBD2
CDR3 protein: CASSSGLAGYNEQFF
CDR3 DNA: TGTGCCAGCAGTTCTGGACTAGCGGGTTACAATGAGCAGTTCTTC

clone size: -
V gene: TRBV7-9
J gene: TRBJ1-6
D gene: TRBD1
CDR3 protein: CASRPDRASSYNSPLHF
CDR3 DNA: TGTGCCAGCAGGCCGGACAGGGCGAGCTCCTATAATTCACCCCTCCACTTT

clone size: -
V gene: TRBV6-2/TRBV6-3
J gene: TRBJ2-7
D gene: TRBD2
CDR3 protein: CASSYSIGLAGWNYEQYF
CDR3 DNA: TGTGCCAGCAGTTACTCGATTGGACTAGCGGGATGGAACTACGAGCAGTACTTC

clone size: -
V gene: TRBV28
J gene: TRBJ2-5
D gene: -
CDR3 protein: CASSLRHNQETQYF
CDR3 DNA: TGTGCCAGCAGTCTAAGACACAACCAAGAGACCCAGTACTTC

clone size: -
V gene: TRBV5-1
J gene: TRBJ2-3
D gene: TRBD2
CDR3 protein: CASSRSSGGGSDTQYF
CDR3 DNA: TGCGCCAGCAGCCGTTCTAGCGGGGGGGGATCAGATACGCAGTATTTT

clone size: -
V gene: TRBV5-1
J gene: TRBJ1-2
D gene: -
CDR3 protein: CASSLGVNRPTIGYGYTF
CDR3 DNA: TGCGCCAGCAGCTTGGGAGTAAACAGGCCTACTATAGGTTATGGCTACACCTTC

clone size: -
V gene: TRBV6-5
J gene: TRBJ1-2
D gene: -
CDR3 protein: CASRLGGGGGDGYTF
CDR3 DNA: TGTGCCAGTCGCTTGGGGGGGGGCGGAGGAGATGGATACACCTTC

clone size: -
V gene: TRBV7-2
J gene: TRBJ2-1
D gene: -
CDR3 protein: CASSLGVAEYNEQFF
CDR3 DNA: TGTGCCAGCAGCTTAGGGGTAGCGGAGTACAATGAGCAGTTCTTC

clone size: -
V gene: TRBV4-1
J gene: TRBJ1-5
D gene: -
CDR3 protein: CASSQGYPGNQPQHF
CDR3 DNA: TGCGCCAGCAGCCAAGGATACCCGGGGAACCAGCCCCAGCATTTT

clone size: few
V gene: TRBV30
J gene: TRBJ2-5
D gene: -
CDR3 protein: CAWSPVDSQETQYF
CDR3 DNA: TGTGCCTGGAGTCCAGTGGACAGTCAAGAGACCCAGTACTTC

clone size: -
V gene: TRBV15
J gene: TRBJ1-1
D gene: -
CDR3 protein: CATSRDWGGNTEAFF
CDR3 DNA: TGTGCCACCAGCAGAGATTGGGGGGGAAACACTGAAGCTTTCTTT

clone size: -
V gene: TRBV2
J gene: TRBJ1-5
D gene: -
CDR3 protein: CASSIQGSNQPQHF
CDR3 DNA: TGTGCCAGCAGTATCCAGGGGAGCAATCAGCCCCAGCATTTT

clone size: -
V gene: TRBV7-9
J gene: TRBJ1-1
D gene: -
CDR3 protein: CASSLAPRSTEAFF
CDR3 DNA: TGTGCCAGCAGCTTAGCACCCCGGTCCACTGAAGCTTTCTTT